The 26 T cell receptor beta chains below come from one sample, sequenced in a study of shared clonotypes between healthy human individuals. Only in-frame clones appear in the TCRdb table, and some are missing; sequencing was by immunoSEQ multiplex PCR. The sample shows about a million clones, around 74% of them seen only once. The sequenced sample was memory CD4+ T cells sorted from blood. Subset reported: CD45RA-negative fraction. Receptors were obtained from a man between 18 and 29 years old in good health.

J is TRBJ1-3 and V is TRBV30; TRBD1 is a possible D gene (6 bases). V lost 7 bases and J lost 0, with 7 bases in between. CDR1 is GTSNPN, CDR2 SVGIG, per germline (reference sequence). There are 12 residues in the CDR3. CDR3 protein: CALQGSGNTIYF. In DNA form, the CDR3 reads TGTGCCTTACAGGGCTCTGGAAACACCATATATTTT.

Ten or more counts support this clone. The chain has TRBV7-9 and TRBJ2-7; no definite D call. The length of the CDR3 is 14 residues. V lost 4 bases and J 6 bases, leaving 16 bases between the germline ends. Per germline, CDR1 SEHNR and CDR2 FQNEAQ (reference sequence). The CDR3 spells CASSSWPTGSEQYF. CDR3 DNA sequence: TGTGCCAGCAGCTCCTGGCCAACGGGCTCCGAGCAGTACTTC.

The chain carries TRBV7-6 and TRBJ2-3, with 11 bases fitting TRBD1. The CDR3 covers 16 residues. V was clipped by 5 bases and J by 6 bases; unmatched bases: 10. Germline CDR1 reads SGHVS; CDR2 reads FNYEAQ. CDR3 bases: TGTGCCAGCAGCCCAGGGACAGGGGGACCCACGGATACGCAGTATTTT. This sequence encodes CASSPGTGGPTDTQYF.

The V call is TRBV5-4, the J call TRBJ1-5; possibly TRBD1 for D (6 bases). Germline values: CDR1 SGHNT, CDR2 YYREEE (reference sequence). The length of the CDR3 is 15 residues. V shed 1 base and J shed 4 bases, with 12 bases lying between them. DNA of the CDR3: TGTGCCAGCAGCTTGCAGGGGCTCCCTAATCAGCCCCAGCATTTT. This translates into CASSLQGLPNQPQHF.

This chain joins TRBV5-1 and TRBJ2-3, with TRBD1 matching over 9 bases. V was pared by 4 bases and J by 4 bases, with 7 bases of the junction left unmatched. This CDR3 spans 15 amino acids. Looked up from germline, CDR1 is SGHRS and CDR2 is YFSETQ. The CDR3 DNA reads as TGCGCCAGCAGCCCGGGACAGGGATCAGCAGATACGCAGTATTTT. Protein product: CASSPGQGSADTQYF.

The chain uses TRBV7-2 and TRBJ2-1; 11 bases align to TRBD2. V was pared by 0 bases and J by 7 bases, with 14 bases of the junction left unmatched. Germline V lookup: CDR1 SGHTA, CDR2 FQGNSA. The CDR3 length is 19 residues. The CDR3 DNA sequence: TGTGCCAGCAGCTTAGCGCTGAAGGCTAGCGGGAGGCCATCAAATGAGCAGTTCTTC. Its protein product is CASSLALKASGRPSNEQFF.

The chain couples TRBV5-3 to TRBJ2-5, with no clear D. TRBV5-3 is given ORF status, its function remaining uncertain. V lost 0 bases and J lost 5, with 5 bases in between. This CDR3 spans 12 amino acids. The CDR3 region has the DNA TGTGCCAGAAGCTTGGGTTTTGAGACCCAGTACTTC. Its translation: CARSLGFETQYF.

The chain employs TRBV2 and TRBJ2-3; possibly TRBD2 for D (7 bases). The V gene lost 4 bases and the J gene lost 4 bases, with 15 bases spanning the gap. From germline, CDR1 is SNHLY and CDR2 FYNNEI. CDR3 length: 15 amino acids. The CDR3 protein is CASSAGGPRSDTQYF. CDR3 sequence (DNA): TGTGCCAGCAGTGCCGGGGGGCCTCGATCAGATACGCAGTATTTT. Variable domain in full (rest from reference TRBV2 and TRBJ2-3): EPEVTQTPSHQVTQMGQEVILRCVPISNHLYFYWYRQILGQKVEFLVSFYNNEISEKSEIFDDQFSVERPDGSNFTLKIRSTKLEDSAMYFCASSAGGPRSDTQYFGPGTRLTVL.

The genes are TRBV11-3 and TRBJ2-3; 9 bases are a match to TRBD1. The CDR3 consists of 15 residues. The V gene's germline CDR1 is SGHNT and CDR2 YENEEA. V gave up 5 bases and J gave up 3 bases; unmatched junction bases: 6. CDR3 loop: CASSTGTGPTDTQYF. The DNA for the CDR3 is TGTGCCAGCAGCACGGGGACAGGGCCAACAGATACGCAGTATTTT.

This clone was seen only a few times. The CDR3 spells CASSYWTDNSPLHF. DNA of the CDR3: TGTGCCAGCAGTTACTGGACAGATAATTCACCCCTCCACTTT. The chain uses TRBV6-5 and TRBJ1-6, with a possible D match to TRBD1 (6 bases). The CDR3 has 14 amino acids. Germline V gene data show CDR1 as MNHEY and CDR2 as SVGAGI. V gave up 1 base and J gave up 5 bases, with 6 bases separating them.

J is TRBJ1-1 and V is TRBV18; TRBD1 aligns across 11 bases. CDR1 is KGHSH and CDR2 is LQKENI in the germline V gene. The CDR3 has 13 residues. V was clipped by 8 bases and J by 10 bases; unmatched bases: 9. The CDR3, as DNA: TGTGCCAGCACGGGACAGGGGGAATCTGTAGCTTTCTTT. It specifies CASTGQGESVAFF.

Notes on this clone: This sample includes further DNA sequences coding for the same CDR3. The CDR3 loop is CASSLDGARTDTQYF. The CDR3 DNA reads as TGCGCCAGCAGCTTGGACGGGGCCCGCACAGATACGCAGTATTTT. The chain links TRBV5-1 to TRBJ2-3, with D perhaps assigned TRBD1 or TRBD2 (5 bases each). Trimming shortened V by 0 bases and J by 1 base, and 9 bases separated the two germline ends. The CDR3 has 15 amino acids. Germline CDR1 is SGHRS and CDR2 is YFSETQ.

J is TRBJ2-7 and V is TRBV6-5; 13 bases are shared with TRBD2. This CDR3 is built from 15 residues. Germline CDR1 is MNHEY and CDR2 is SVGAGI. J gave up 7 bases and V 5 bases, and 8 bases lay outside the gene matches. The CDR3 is CASSRWTSGSAEQYF. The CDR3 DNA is TGTGCCAGCAGTCGGTGGACTAGCGGGAGTGCGGAGCAGTACTTC.

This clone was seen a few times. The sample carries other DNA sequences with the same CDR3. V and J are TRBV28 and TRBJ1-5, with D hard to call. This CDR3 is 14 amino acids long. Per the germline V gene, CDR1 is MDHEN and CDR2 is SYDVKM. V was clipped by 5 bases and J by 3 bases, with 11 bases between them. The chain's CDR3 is CASSPPGPNQPQHF. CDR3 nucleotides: TGTGCCAGCAGTCCTCCGGGCCCCAATCAGCCCCAGCATTTT. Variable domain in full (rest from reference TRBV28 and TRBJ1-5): DVKVTQSSRYLVKRTGEKVFLECVQDMDHENMFWYRQDPGLGLRLIYFSYDVKMKEKGDIPEGYSVSREKKERFSLILESASTNQTSMYLCASSPPGPNQPQHFGDGTRLSIL.

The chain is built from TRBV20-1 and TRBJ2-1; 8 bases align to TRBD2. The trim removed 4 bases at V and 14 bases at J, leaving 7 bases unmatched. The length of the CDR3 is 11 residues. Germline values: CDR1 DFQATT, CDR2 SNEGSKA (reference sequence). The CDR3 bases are TGCAGTGCTATGAACGGGGGGGCGGAGTTCTTC. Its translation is CSAMNGGAEFF.

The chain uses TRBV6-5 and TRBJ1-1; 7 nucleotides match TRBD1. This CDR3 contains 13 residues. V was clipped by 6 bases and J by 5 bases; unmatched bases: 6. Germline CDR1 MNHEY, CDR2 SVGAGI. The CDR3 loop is CASSLKQGTEAFF. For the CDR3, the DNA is TGTGCCAGCAGCCTCAAACAGGGGACTGAAGCTTTCTTT.

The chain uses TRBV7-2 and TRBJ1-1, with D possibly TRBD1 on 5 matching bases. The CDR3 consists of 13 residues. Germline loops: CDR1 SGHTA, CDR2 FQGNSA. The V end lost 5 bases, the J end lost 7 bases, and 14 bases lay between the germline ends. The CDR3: CASSRTFSSEAFF. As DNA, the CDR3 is TGTGCCAGCAGCCGGACATTCTCGAGTGAAGCTTTCTTT. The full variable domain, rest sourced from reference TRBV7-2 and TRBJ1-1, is GAGVSQSPSNKVTEKGKDVELRCDPISGHTALYWYRQSLGQGLEFLIYFQGNSAPDKSGLPSDRFSAERTGGSVSTLTIQRTQQEDSAVYLCASSRTFSSEAFFGQGTRLTVV.

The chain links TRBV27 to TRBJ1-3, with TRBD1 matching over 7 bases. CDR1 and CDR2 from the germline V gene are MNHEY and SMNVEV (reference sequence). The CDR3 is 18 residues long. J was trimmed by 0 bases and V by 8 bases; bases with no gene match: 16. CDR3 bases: TGTGCCAGCGCCAGGACAGGAGGCAGGGGGATCTCTGGAAACACCATATATTTT. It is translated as CASARTGGRGISGNTIYF.

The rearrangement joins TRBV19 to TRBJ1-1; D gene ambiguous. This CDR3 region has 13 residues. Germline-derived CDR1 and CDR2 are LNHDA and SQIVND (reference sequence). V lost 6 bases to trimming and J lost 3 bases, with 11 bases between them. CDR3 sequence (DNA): TGTGCCAGTAGGTCCTGGCAGGACACTGAAGCTTTCTTT. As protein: CASRSWQDTEAFF.

In nucleotides, the CDR3 is TGTGCCAGCAGCACTAGCGGGGGCAAAGAGACCCAGTACTTC. It specifies CASSTSGGKETQYF. The chain employs TRBV11-2 and TRBJ2-5, with 11 positions matching TRBD2. J lost 3 bases, V lost 5 bases, and 2 bases had no gene match. The CDR3 is 14 amino acids. Germline V gives CDR1 SGHAT, CDR2 FQNNGV.

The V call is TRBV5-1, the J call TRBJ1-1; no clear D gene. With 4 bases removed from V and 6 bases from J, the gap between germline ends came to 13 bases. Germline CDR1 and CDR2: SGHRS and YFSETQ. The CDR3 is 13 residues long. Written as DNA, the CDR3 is TGCGCCAGCAGCGGGTCTGGGGTCGCTGAAGCTTTCTTT. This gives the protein CASSGSGVAEAFF.

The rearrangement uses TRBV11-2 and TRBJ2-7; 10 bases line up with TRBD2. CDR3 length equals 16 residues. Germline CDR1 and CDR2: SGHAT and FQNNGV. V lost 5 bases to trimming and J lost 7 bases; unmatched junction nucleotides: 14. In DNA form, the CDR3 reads TGTGCCAGCAGCCCATGGACTAGCGGTATACTGGGGGAGCAGTACTTC. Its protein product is CASSPWTSGILGEQYF.

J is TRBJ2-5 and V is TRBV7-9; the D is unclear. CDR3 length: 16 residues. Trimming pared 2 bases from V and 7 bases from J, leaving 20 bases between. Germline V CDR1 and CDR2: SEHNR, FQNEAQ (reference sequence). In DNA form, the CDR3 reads TGTGCCAGCAGCTTAAGAGACACAACCGTTCCTGCGACCCAGTACTTC. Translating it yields CASSLRDTTVPATQYF.

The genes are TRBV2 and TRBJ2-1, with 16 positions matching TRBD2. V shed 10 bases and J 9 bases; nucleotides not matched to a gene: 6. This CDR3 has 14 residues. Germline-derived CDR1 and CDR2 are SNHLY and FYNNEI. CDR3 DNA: TGTGCCACCGGGACTAGCGGGGGGGCTGGTGAGCAGTTCTTC. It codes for CATGTSGGAGEQFF.

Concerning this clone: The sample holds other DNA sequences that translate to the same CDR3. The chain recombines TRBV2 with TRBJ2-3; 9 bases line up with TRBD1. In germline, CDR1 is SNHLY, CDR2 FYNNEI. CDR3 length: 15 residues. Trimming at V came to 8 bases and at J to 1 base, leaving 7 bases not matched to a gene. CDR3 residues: CASSPRDRGTDTQYF. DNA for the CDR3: TGTGCCAGCTCCCCGCGGGACAGGGGCACAGATACGCAGTATTTT.

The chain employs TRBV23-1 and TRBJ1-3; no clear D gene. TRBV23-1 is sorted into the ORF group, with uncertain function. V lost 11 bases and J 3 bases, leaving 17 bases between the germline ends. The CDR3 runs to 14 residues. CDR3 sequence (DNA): TGCGCCGGATCAGAGGCGCTCGATGGAAACACCATATATTTT. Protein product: CAGSEALDGNTIYF.